A single sample gave rise to the 14 T cell receptor beta chains below, sequenced in a study of CD8 T cells in ankylosing spondylitis. TCRdb reanalysed the 5' RACE reads using MiXCR and keeps one entry per CDR3 protein. The repertoire consists of approximately 350,000 distinct CDR3 sequences, with roughly 15% occurring once and the leading ten covering roughly 1.1%. Sequencing used blood, either unsorted or a sorted T cell fraction (not recorded which). These TCRs come from a male donor with ankylosing spondylitis or in good health (not recorded which).

This clonotype has just a few counts. The gene calls are TRBV20-1 and TRBJ1-2, with D unresolved. Deletions cut 6 bases from V and 6 bases from J, with 11 bases between. Germline lookup yields CDR1 DFQATT and CDR2 SNEGSKA (reference sequence). CDR3 size: 11 residues. This chain's CDR3 is CSARAWNGYTF. The CDR3 DNA sequence: TGCAGTGCGAGGGCATGGAATGGCTACACCTTC.

The gene calls are TRBV4-2 and TRBJ1-3; D is unresolved. The germline V gene has CDR1 LGHNA and CDR2 YNFKEQ. The ends were cut back, 8 bases at V and 7 bases at J, with 9 bases in the middle. This CDR3 is 11 amino acids long. CDR3 loop: CASYPWNTIYF. In nucleotides, the CDR3 is TGTGCCAGCTACCCGTGGAACACCATATATTTT.

The chain joins TRBV21-1 to TRBJ1-1. TRBV21-1 is an annotated pseudogene. The CDR3 is 12 amino acids. The CDR3 nucleotides read TGTGCCAGCAGCCCCCAAGCCACTGAAGCTTTCTTT. Translated: CASSPQATEAFF.

In its sample, this clonotype was seen a few times. The junction departs from the called germline gene at one end, perhaps through a read error. This chain joins TRBV10-3 and TRBJ1-1; 12 bases agree with TRBD1. This CDR3 spans 22 amino acids. The germline V gene encodes CDR1 ENHRY and CDR2 SYGVKD. CDR3 sequence reads: CASSEHLPKGGDRGRIRTEAFF. The CDR3 nucleotides read TGTGCCAGCAGTGAGCATTTGCCCAAGGGGGGGGACAGGGGGCGCATCCGGACTGAAGCTTTCTTT.

This clonotype was counted at least ten times. The V call is TRBV29-1, the J call TRBJ2-2; D is unclear. V lost 4 bases and J lost 1, with 10 bases in between. The CDR3 runs 14 residues. Germline CDR1 is SQVTM and CDR2 is ANQGSEA. This chain's CDR3 is CSVGRTKNTGELFF. The DNA of the CDR3 is TGCAGCGTTGGTAGGACGAAGAACACCGGGGAGCTGTTTTTT.

This clonotype was recorded at least ten times. The CDR3 coding sequence is TGTGCCAGCAGCTTGGAGGGACGAAGTAACAATGAGCAGTTCTTC. Protein product: CASSLEGRSNNEQFF. This chain joins TRBV11-1 and TRBJ2-1; D may be TRBD2 (6 bases). With 3 bases removed from V and 5 bases from J, the gap between germline ends came to 14 bases. Germline V gives CDR1 SGHAT, CDR2 FQDESV (reference sequence). There are 15 residues in the CDR3.

This clonotype was detected a few times. The chain couples TRBV7-9 to TRBJ1-1; D remains ambiguous. The V end lost 1 base, the J end lost 4 bases, and 10 bases lay between the germline ends. The CDR3 is made up of 14 amino acids. Germline V gives CDR1 SEHNR, CDR2 FQNEAQ (reference sequence). Here the CDR3 reads CASSLGDTFTEAFF. The CDR3 DNA is TGTGCCAGCAGCTTAGGTGACACATTCACTGAAGCTTTCTTT.

In its sample, this clonotype was seen a few times. The chain joins TRBV21-1 to TRBJ1-1. TRBV21-1 is shown as a pseudogene. This CDR3 contains 15 residues. CDR3 DNA: TGTGCCAGCATCCTGAGGAGGGGAGGGGACACTGAAGCTTTCTTT. Protein: CASILRRGGDTEAFF.

This clonotype was seen only a few times. The J gene is TRBJ1-5, the V gene TRBV10-3; D gene ambiguous. Trimming pared 0 bases from V and 1 base from J, leaving 10 bases between. Germline lookup yields CDR1 ENHRY and CDR2 SYGVKD. The CDR3 extends over 16 amino acids. CDR3 in amino acids: CAISESGGLSNQPQHF. The CDR3 DNA sequence: TGTGCCATCAGTGAGTCGGGCGGGTTGAGCAATCAGCCCCAGCATTTT.

The V call is TRBV3-1, the J call TRBJ1-1; D might be TRBD1 (5 bases). Germline V CDR1 and CDR2: LGHDT, YNNKEL (reference sequence). This CDR3 is 14 amino acids long. With 4 bases removed from V and 3 bases from J, the gap between germline ends came to 12 bases. In DNA, the CDR3 is TGTGCCAGCAGCCGCTCCGGGGACTACACTGAAGCTTTCTTT. It yields the protein CASSRSGDYTEAFF.

With regard to this clonotype: An end of the junction differs from the germline gene, which may be a read error. The rearrangement joins TRBV5-6 to TRBJ2-1, with 9 bases identical to TRBD1. Looked up from germline, CDR1 is SGHDT and CDR2 is YYEEEE. The CDR3 covers 15 residues. As DNA, the CDR3 is TGTGCCAGCAGCCAAACAGGGGGCTCCTTCAATGAGCAGTTCTTC. Translated: CASSQTGGSFNEQFF.

This clonotype occurred a few times. The CDR3 DNA reads as TGTGCCAGCAGTTCAGGACAGACTCCCTACGAGCAGTACTTC. This translates into CASSSGQTPYEQYF. The rearrangement joins TRBV6-5 to TRBJ2-7; a possible D gene is TRBD1 (6 bases). The CDR3 contains 14 residues. V was cut by 4 bases and J by 2 bases, with 12 bases left in between. The germline V gene encodes CDR1 MNHEY and CDR2 SVGAGI.

This chain joins TRBV9 and TRBJ2-2; 9 bases agree with TRBD2. This CDR3 region has 16 residues. The germline V gene has CDR1 SGDLS and CDR2 YYNGEE. With 2 bases clipped from V and 3 bases from J, the junction kept 5 bases outside the gene matches. This CDR3 reads CASSVAGGPDTGELFF. CDR3 coding DNA: TGTGCCAGCAGCGTCGCGGGGGGGCCCGACACCGGGGAGCTGTTTTTT.

The CDR3: CVGGKGGYTEAFF. DNA of the CDR3: TGCGTAGGAGGTAAGGGAGGCTACACTGAAGCTTTCTTT. This chain uses TRBV29-1 with TRBJ1-1; D gene unclear. This CDR3 is built from 13 residues. From germline, CDR1 is SQVTM and CDR2 ANQGSEA.